This entry features one TCR beta chain sequence. This specimen belongs to a study of shared clonotypes between healthy human individuals. Sequencing used immunoSEQ multiplex PCR; TCRdb keeps in-frame clones, though not all of them. The top ten hold more than 10% of the sample, which has hundreds of thousands of clones, roughly 79% seen once. This CDR3 is built from 16 residues. With 0 bases removed from V and 4 bases from J, the gap between germline ends came to 16 bases. Germline lookup yields CDR1 SGHAT and CDR2 FQNNGV. For genomic DNA, unsorted samples relied on about 90 million PBMCs. The source material was PBMCs. The chain employs TRBV11-2 and TRBJ2-7, with D perhaps matching TRBD2 (6 bases). The clonotype was recovered from a woman between 40 and 50 years old in good health. Some clones in this sample may be carry-over from other donors' samples. The CDR3 reads CASSLDFGSSGYEQYF. Here the CDR3 DNA reads TGTGCCAGCAGCTTAGATTTCGGGAGCTCGGGTTACGAGCAGTACTTC.